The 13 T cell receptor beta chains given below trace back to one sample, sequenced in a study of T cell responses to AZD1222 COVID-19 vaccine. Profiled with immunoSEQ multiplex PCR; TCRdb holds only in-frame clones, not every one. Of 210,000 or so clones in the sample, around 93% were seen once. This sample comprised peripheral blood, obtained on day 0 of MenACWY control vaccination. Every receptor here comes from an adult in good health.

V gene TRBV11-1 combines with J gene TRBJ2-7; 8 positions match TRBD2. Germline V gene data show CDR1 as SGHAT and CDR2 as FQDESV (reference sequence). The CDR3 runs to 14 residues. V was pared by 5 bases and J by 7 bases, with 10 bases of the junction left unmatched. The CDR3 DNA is TGTGCCAGCAGCCTCGGGGGGGAGATACCGGAGCAGTACTTC. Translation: CASSLGGEIPEQYF.

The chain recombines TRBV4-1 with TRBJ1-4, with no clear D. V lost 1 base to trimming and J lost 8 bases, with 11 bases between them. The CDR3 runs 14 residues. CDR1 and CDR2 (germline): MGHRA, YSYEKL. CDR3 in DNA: TGCGCCAGCAGCCAAGTAGGTAACAGAGAAAAACTGTTTTTT. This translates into CASSQVGNREKLFF.

Here the CDR3 DNA reads TGTGCCAGCAGCCAAGGAAAGGGGGCCTATGGCTACACCTTC. This codes for CASSQGKGAYGYTF. The chain joins TRBV3-1 (or the pseudogene TRBV3-2) to TRBJ1-2, with 7 bases fitting TRBD1. The CDR3 loop spans 14 amino acids. Germline V lookup: CDR1 LGHDT, CDR2 YNNKEL (reference sequence). V was clipped by 1 base and J by 4 bases; unmatched bases: 3.

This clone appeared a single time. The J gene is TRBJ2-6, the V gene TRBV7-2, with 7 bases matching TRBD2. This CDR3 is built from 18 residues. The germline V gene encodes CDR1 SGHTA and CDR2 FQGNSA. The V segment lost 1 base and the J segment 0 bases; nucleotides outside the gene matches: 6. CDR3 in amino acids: CASSLGWGGSSGANVLTF. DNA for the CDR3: TGTGCCAGCAGCTTAGGATGGGGAGGGAGCTCTGGGGCCAACGTCCTGACTTTC.

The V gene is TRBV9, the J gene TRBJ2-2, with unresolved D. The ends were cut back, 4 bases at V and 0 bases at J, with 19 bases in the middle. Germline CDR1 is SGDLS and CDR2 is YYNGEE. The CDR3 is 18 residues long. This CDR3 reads CASSSMGSSTSNTGELFF. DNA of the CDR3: TGTGCCAGCAGCTCAATGGGGTCGTCGACCTCGAACACCGGGGAGCTGTTTTTT.

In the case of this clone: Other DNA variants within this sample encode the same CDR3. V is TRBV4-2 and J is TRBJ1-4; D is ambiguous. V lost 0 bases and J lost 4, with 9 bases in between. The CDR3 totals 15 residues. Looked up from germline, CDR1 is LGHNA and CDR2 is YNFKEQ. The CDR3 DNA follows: TGTGCCAGCAGCCAAGATCTGGGAGGTAATGAAAAACTGTTTTTT. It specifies CASSQDLGGNEKLFF.

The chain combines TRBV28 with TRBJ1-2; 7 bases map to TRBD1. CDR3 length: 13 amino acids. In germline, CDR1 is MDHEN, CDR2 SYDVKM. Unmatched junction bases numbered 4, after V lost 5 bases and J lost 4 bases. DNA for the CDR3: TGTGCCAGCAGTCCGGGACAGCCCTATGGCTACACCTTC. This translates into CASSPGQPYGYTF.

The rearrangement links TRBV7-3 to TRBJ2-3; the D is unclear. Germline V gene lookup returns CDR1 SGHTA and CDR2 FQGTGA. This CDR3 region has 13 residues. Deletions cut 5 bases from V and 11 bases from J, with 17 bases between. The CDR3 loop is CASSTSVSRRQYF. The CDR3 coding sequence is TGTGCCAGCAGCACATCGGTCTCTAGACGGCAGTATTTT.

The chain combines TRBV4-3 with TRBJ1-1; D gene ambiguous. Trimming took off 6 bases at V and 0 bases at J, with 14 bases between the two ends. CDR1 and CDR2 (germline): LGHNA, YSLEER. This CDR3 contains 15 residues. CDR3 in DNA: TGCGCCAGCAGTGGAGAGGCCCGGATGAACACTGAAGCTTTCTTT. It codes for CASSGEARMNTEAFF.

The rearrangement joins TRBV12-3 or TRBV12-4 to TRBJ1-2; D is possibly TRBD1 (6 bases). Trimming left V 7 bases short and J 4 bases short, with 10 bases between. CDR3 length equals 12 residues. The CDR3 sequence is CASNRDTYGYTF. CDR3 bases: TGTGCCAGCAACCGGGACACCTATGGCTACACCTTC.

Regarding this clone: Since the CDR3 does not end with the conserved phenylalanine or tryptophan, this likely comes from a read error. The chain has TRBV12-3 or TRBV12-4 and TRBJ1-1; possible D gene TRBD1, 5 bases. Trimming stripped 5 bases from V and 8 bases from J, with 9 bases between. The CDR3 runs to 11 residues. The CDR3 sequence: CASSAHREAFL. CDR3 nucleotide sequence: TGTGCCAGCAGTGCTCACAGGGAAGCTTTCCTT.

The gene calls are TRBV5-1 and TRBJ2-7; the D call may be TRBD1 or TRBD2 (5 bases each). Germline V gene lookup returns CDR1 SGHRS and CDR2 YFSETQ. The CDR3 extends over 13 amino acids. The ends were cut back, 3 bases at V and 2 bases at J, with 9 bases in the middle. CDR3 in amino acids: CASSYEGTYEQYF. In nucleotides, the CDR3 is TGCGCCAGCAGCTACGAGGGGACCTACGAGCAGTACTTC.

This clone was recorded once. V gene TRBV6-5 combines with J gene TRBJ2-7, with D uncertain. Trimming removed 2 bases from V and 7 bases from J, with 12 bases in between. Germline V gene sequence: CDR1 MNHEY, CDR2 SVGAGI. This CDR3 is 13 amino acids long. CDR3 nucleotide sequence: TGTGCCAGCAGTTACGACCGCCGGATGGAGCAGTACTTC. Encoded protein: CASSYDRRMEQYF.